These 3 T cell receptor beta chains share one sample of origin, sequenced in a study of beta chain features in type 1 diabetes (dated by TCRdb to 2017 to 2018). Overall study results and their limits: In all four CD4+ subsets, TCRB CDR3 length was moderately but significantly shorter in type 1 diabetes patients.

No antigen is known for these receptors. The library was made by the immunoSEQ multiplex PCR assay. The entire isolated RNA was reverse transcribed using the High Capacity cDNA Reverse Transcription Kit, and thus expressed TCRB transcripts were sequenced. In TCRdb, the immuneACCESS table is reduced to in-frame sequences with V and J assigned. These tables do not hold every clone; where another copy was compared, an unresolved V gene accounts for under half, and the others remain unexplained. This sample gives about 700,000 clones in total; roughly 13% of them show up just once. The top ten constitute about 0.02% of the sample. Sequencing input: naive CD4+ T cells from blood. The sample's cell subset or site label is to be understood as: true naive CD4+ T cells. The receptors come from a man aged 18 to 30 with type 1 diabetes.

V usage is TRBV9 and J usage is TRBJ2-5, with TRBD2 identical over 11 bases. The CDR3 spans 14 residues. V dropped 3 bases and J dropped 4; count of bases not matched to a gene: 2. Per germline, CDR1 SGDLS and CDR2 YYNGEE. For the CDR3, the DNA is TGTGCCAGCAGCGAGGGGACTAGCGGAGAGACCCAGTACTTC. It codes for CASSEGTSGETQYF. The complete variable domain, with remaining parts taken from reference TRBV9 and TRBJ2-5, reads DSGVTQTPKHLITATGQRVTLRCSPRSGDLSVYWYQQSLDQGLQFLIQYYNGEERAKGNILERFSAQQFPDLHSELNLSSLELGDSALYFCASSEGTSGETQYFGPGTRLLVL.

The chain recombines TRBV7-9 with TRBJ1-2; D not certain. Germline V gene data show CDR1 as SEHNR and CDR2 as FQNEAQ (reference sequence). V shed 1 base and J shed 7 bases, with 10 bases lying between them. This CDR3 is 13 amino acids long. This CDR3 reads CASSLGRNVGYTF. The CDR3 DNA reads as TGTGCCAGCAGCTTAGGACGGAACGTTGGCTACACCTTC.

This sequence joins TRBV6-5 and TRBJ2-7; no reliable D call. The germline V and J ends were trimmed by 0 bases and 3 bases, with 12 bases remaining between them. This CDR3 region has 15 residues. The germline V gene encodes CDR1 MNHEY and CDR2 SVGAGI. This CDR3 is CASSYSTERYYEQYF. The CDR3 bases are TGTGCCAGCAGTTACTCAACGGAAAGATACTACGAGCAGTACTTC.